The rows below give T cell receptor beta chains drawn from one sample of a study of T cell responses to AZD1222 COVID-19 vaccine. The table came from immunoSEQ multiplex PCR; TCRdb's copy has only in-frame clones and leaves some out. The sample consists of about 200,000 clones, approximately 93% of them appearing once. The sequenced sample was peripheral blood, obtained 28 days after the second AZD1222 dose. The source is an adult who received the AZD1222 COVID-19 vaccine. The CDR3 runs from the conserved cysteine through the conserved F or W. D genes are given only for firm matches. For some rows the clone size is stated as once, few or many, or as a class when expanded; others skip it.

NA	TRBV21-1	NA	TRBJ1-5	CASSNSHLDWLNGNQPQHF	TGTGCCAGCAGCAATTCCCACCTCGACTGGCTGAACGGCAATCAGCCCCAGCATTTT
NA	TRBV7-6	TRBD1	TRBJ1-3	CASSLGQGMPGNTIYF	TGTGCCAGCAGCTTGGGACAGGGAATGCCTGGAAACACCATATATTTT
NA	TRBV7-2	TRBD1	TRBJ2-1	CASSIRTGHPSSYNEQFF	TGTGCCAGCAGCATCCGGACAGGGCACCCCAGCTCCTACAATGAGCAGTTCTTC
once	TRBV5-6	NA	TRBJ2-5	CASSWRDSQETQYF	TGTGCCAGCAGCTGGCGGGACAGCCAAGAGACCCAGTACTTC
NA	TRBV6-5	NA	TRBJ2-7	CASSYFQGSYEQYF	TGTGCCAGCAGTTACTTCCAGGGCTCCTACGAGCAGTACTTC
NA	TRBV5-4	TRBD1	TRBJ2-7	CASSLGGTGSYEQYF	TGTGCCAGCAGCTTGGGAGGGACAGGCTCCTACGAGCAGTACTTC
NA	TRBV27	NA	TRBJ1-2	CASSFSQGGDYGYTF	TGTGCCAGCAGTTTTTCCCAGGGAGGAGACTATGGCTACACCTTC
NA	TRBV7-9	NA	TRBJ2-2	CASSLGGTNTGELFF	TGTGCCAGCAGCTTAGGAGGGACGAACACCGGGGAGCTGTTTTTT
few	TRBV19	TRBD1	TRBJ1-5	CASMQGGPGDNQPQHF	TGTGCCAGTATGCAGGGGGGCCCCGGAGACAATCAGCCCCAGCATTTT
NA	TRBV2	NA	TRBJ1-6	CASGRDNSPLHF	TGTGCCAGCGGGAGGGATAATTCACCCCTCCACTTT
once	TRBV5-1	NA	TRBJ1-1	CASSPPEGRGTEAFF	TGCGCCAGCAGCCCGCCGGAGGGGCGAGGCACTGAAGCTTTCTTT
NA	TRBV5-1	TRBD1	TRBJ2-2	CASSFPKQGKEGELFF	TGCGCCAGCAGCTTCCCCAAACAGGGGAAGGAAGGGGAGCTGTTTTTT
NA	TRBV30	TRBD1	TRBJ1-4	CAWSARGTGGAEF	TGTGCCTGGAGTGCCCGCGGGACAGGGGGCGCGGAATTC
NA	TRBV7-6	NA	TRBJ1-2	CASSRASPFGYTF	TGTGCCAGCAGCCGGGCCTCCCCTTTCGGCTACACCTTC
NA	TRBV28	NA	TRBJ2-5	CASNALIGRLTQETQYF	TGTGCCAGCAATGCTCTTATCGGGAGACTTACACAAGAGACCCAGTACTTC
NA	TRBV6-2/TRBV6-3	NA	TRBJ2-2	CASSYYRQGTGELFF	TGTGCCAGCAGTTACTATCGGCAGGGCACCGGGGAGCTGTTTTTT
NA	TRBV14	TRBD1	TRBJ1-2	CASSNRDRGHPHYGYTF	TGTGCCAGCAGCAACCGGGACAGGGGGCACCCCCACTATGGCTACACCTTC
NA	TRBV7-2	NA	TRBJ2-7	CASSYGPGIYEQYF	TGTGCCAGCAGCTACGGGCCGGGAATCTACGAGCAGTACTTC
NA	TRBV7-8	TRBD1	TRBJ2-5	CASSLGGTDQETQYF	TGTGCCAGCAGCTTAGGGGGGACAGACCAAGAGACCCAGTACTTC